Listed here are 7 T cell receptor beta chains from one sample, sequenced in a study of T cell responses to AZD1222 COVID-19 vaccine. Libraries were prepared by immunoSEQ multiplex PCR; TCRdb keeps only in-frame clonotypes and omits some of them. The table records some 130,000 clones, about 90% of them present only once. The input for sequencing was peripheral blood, taken 28 days after the second AZD1222 dose. The receptors derive from an adult who received the AZD1222 COVID-19 vaccine.

This clone was picked up a small number of times. This rearrangement joins TRBV5-6 to TRBJ1-5; D remains ambiguous. V was shortened by 0 bases and J by 2 bases, with 9 bases between the two germline ends. The length of the CDR3 is 15 residues. The V gene's germline CDR1 is SGHDT and CDR2 YYEEEE. The CDR3 nucleotides are TGTGCCAGCAGCTTGGGACTTAGGGGCAATCAGCCCCAGCATTTT. Translation gives CASSLGLRGNQPQHF.

The chain joins TRBV5-1 to TRBJ1-1; perhaps TRBD1 as D (6 bases). Deletions cut 0 bases from V and 2 bases from J, with 8 bases between. This CDR3 has 14 residues. Germline V lookup: CDR1 SGHRS, CDR2 YFSETQ. The CDR3 bases are TGCGCCAGCAGCTTGGTACAGGGAAACACTGAAGCTTTCTTT. This translates into CASSLVQGNTEAFF. The full variable domain, in which reference TRBV5-1 and TRBJ1-1 provide the parts outside the CDR3, is KAGVTQTPRYLIKTRGQQVTLSCSPISGHRSVSWYQQTPGQGLQFLFEYFSETQRNKGNFPGRFSGRQFSNSRSEMNVSTLELGDSALYLCASSLVQGNTEAFFGQGTRLTVV.

J is TRBJ1-6 and V is TRBV5-1; D is undetermined. Germline CDR1 reads SGHRS; CDR2 reads YFSETQ. This CDR3 has 14 amino acids. V shed 0 bases and J shed 6 bases, with 7 bases lying between them. CDR3 amino acids: CASSLEAGNSPLHF. In DNA form, the CDR3 reads TGCGCCAGCAGCTTGGAGGCGGGTAATTCACCCCTCCACTTT.

This chain joins TRBV6-2 or TRBV6-3 and TRBJ2-2; 7 bases agree with TRBD2. V lost 6 bases and J lost 4; bases outside the gene matches: 11. The CDR3 consists of 16 residues. Germline V lookup: CDR1 MNHEY, CDR2 SVGEGT. CDR3 DNA: TGTGCCAGCAGCCAAGGGATAGCGGGTCTCACCGGGGAGCTGTTTTTT. Its protein is CASSQGIAGLTGELFF.

This chain joins TRBV2 and TRBJ2-7; TRBD2 aligns across 7 bases. CDR3 length: 13 amino acids. Looked up from germline, CDR1 is SNHLY and CDR2 is FYNNEI. V was pared by 0 bases and J by 6 bases, with 2 bases of the junction left unmatched. This CDR3 reads CASSEAGGTEQYF. In DNA form, the CDR3 reads TGTGCCAGCAGTGAAGCGGGGGGGACCGAGCAGTACTTC.

The V gene is TRBV3-1 (or the pseudogene TRBV3-2), the J gene TRBJ2-1; D is unresolved. Trimming left V 3 bases short and J 6 bases short, with 6 bases between. Germline loops: CDR1 LGHDT, CDR2 YNNKEL (reference sequence). This CDR3 is 12 amino acids long. CDR3 nucleotide sequence: TGTGCCAGCAGCCAGCATCCCAATGAGCAGTTCTTC. Protein sequence: CASSQHPNEQFF.

The J gene is TRBJ2-7, the V gene TRBV7-9; 11 nucleotides align to TRBD2. Germline loops: CDR1 SEHNR, CDR2 FQNEAQ (reference sequence). The CDR3 extends over 17 amino acids. J lost 2 bases, V lost 5 bases, and 11 bases had no gene match. The CDR3 region is CASSMGLAEGGTYEQYF. The CDR3 coding sequence is TGTGCCAGCAGCATGGGACTAGCGGAGGGGGGTACCTACGAGCAGTACTTC.